One and the same sample provided the 3 T cell receptor beta chains below, sequenced in a study of T cell responses to AZD1222 COVID-19 vaccine. Sequencing was performed with immunoSEQ multiplex PCR; in TCRdb, only in-frame clones are kept and a portion is missing. The data show over 75,000 clones, over 75% seen once. The source was peripheral blood, collected on day 0 of AZD1222 vaccination. Every receptor here comes from an adult in good health.

The chain recombines TRBV6-1 with TRBJ1-1; perhaps TRBD1 as D (6 bases). The CDR3 runs 14 residues. Germline CDR1 and CDR2: MNHNS and SASEGT. V was clipped by 5 bases and J by 4 bases, with 14 bases between them. The CDR3 coding sequence is TGTGCCAGCAGTCGGAAGGGGGGAGTCACTGAAGCTTTCTTT. The encoded protein is CASSRKGGVTEAFF.

The chain employs TRBV5-5 and TRBJ2-5; no reliable D call. CDR3 length: 16 residues. Germline CDR1 and CDR2: SGHKS and YYEKEE (reference sequence). The V end lost 4 bases, the J end lost 3 bases, and 19 bases lay between the germline ends. CDR3 region: CASSPSAAAPKETQYF. CDR3 bases: TGTGCCAGCAGCCCGTCCGCCGCAGCCCCGAAAGAGACCCAGTACTTC.

The rearrangement joins TRBV11-2 to TRBJ2-5; either TRBD1 or TRBD2 may fit D (5 bases each). Germline values: CDR1 SGHAT, CDR2 FQNNGV. V lost 0 bases to trimming and J lost 2 bases, with 7 bases between them. The length of the CDR3 is 14 residues. The DNA of the CDR3 is TGTGCCAGCAGCTTAGAGGGACGTCAAGAGACCCAGTACTTC. Translated, it gives CASSLEGRQETQYF.